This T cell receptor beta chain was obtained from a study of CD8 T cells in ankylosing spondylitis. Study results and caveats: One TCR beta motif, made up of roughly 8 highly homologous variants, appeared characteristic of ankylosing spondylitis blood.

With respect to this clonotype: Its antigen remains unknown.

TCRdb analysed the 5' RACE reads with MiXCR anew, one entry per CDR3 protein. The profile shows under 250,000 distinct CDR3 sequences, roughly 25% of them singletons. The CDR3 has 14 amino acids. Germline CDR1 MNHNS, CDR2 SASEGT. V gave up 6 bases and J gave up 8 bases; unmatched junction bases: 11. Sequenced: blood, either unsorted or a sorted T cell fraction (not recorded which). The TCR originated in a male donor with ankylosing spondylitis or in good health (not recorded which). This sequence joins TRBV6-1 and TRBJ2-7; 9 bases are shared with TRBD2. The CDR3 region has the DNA TGTGCCAGCAGGGTAGCGGGAGATATGGTCCAGCAGTACTTC. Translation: CASRVAGDMVQQYF.